This T cell receptor (beta chain) stems from a study of blood T cell repertoires in COVID-19 (dated by TCRdb to the early 2020s). Study-level background: Samples from collaborators originated in the United States, Italy and Spain and spanned both the acute and convalescent phases of COVID-19. The prospective study material was composed of cDNA or gDNA derived from T cells, B-cell-depleted T cells, or PBMCs. Subjects who had been exposed to COVID-19, were actively infected with it, or had recovered from it provided the deeply sampled blood TCRbeta repertoires that made up the dataset. A freely available public database, intended as a resource for researchers studying the immune response to SARS-CoV-2, is where the repertoires were released. The samples were drawn from two sources: the first 160 participants of the ongoing ImmuneRACE study, and 950 to 1,500 subjects contributed by 6 global collaborators. A de-identified subject ID, COVID-19 status, age in years and sex were almost always included in the sample metadata. Where available, HLA class I and class II types were obtained from metadata supplied by the sample provider rather than from assay-based typing.

V sheds 4 bases and J sheds 3 bases, leaving 11 bases between their ends. As encoded in the germline V gene, CDR1 is SGHRS while CDR2 is YFSETQ. Spanning cysteine to phenylalanine, the CDR3 consists of 13 amino acids. Here the CDR3 DNA is all that survives: 39 bases in frame from base 1. With respect to this clone: Its cognate antigen has yet to be identified. No qualities accompany the bases; no much larger clone lies one base away.

Samples from volunteer blood donors who had recovered from COVID-19 were contributed by a second Seattle source. Whole blood was collected in K2EDTA tubes by collaborating institutions according to the institutions' own protocols. For TCRbeta analysis, collaborator samples were shipped as frozen whole blood, as isolated PBMCs, or as DNA extracted from either sample type. TCRbeta CDR3 regions were amplified from genomic DNA by means of the immunoSEQ Assay, a bias-controlled multiplex PCR. Regarding the original processing steps: Nucleated cell counts per sample were estimated from amplification of reference gene primers within the assay. To quantify the absolute abundance of each unique TCRbeta CDR3 rearrangement, sequence reads were collapsed and filtered. For each sample, productive Simpson clonality was calculated as the square root of Simpson's diversity index over productive rearrangements. TCRdb's version of the immuneACCESS table is confined to in-frame rearrangements and falls short of the full clone set. An unresolved V gene accounts for under half of the shortfall where checked; the remainder is of unknown origin. Clone size and V and J calls were adopted from that table, with D and trimming inferred from the DNA. This sample is represented by 300,000 or so clones; 89% of them were singletons. Roughly 6.5% of the sample belongs to the ten largest clones.

What the research found in general, with its limitations: The quantity of clinical and demographic metadata differed by source and by participant and was supplied without curation.

Sequencing was carried out using peripheral blood. The chain employs TRBV5-1 and TRBJ2-7, with the D gene not confidently named. This TCR was recovered from a man aged 18-30 years who had recovered from COVID-19. The CDR3 amino acid sequence is: CASSTDMFYEQYF. The nucleotides are TGCGCCAGCAGCACCGACATGTTCTACGAGCAGTACTTC.